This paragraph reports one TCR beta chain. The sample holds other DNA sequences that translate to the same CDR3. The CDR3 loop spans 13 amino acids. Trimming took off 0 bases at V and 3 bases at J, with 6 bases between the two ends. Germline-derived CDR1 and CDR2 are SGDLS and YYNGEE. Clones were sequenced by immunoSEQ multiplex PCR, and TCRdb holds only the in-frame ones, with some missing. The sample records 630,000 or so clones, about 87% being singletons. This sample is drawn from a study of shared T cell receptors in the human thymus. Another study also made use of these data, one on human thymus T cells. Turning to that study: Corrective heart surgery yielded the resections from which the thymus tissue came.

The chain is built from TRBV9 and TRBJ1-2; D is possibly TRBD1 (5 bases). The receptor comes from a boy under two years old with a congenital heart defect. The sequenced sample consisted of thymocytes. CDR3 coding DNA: TGTGCCAGCAGCGTAGGGGGGGACTATGGCTACACCTTC. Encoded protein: CASSVGGDYGYTF.